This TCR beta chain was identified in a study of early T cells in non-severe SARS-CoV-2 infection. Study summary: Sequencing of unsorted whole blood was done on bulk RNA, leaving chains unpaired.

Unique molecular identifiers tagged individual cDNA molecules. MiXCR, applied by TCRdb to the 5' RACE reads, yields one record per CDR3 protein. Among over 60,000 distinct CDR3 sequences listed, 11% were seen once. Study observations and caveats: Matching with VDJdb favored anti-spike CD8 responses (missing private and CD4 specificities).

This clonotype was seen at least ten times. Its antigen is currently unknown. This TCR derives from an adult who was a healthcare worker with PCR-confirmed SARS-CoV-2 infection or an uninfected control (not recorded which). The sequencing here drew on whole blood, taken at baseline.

The CDR3 here is CSARAPGGQRDGQGSIKDTQYF. The DNA of the CDR3 is TGCAGTGCTAGAGCCCCAGGAGGCCAACGGGACGGACAGGGGTCAATCAAAGATACGCAGTATTTT. The V call is TRBV20-1, the J call TRBJ2-3, with 9 bases matching TRBD1. J lost 5 bases, V lost 1 base, and 28 bases had no gene match. CDR1 is DFQATT and CDR2 is SNEGSKA in the germline V gene (reference sequence). The CDR3 runs to 22 residues.